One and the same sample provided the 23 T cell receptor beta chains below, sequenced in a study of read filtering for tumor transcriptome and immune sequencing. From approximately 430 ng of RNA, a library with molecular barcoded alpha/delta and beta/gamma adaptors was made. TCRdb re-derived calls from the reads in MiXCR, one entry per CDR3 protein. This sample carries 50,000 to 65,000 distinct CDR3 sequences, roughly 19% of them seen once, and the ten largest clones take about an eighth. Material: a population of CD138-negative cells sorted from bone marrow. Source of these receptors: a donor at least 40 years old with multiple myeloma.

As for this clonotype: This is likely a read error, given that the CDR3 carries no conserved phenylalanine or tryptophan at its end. The CDR3 sequence: CASSPSQGTRYEQYL. DNA for the CDR3: TGTGCCAGCTCACCTTCTCAGGGGACTAGGTACGAGCAGTACCTC. The genes are TRBV18 and TRBJ2-7, with 8 bases matching TRBD2. This CDR3 spans 15 amino acids. The V gene end was trimmed by 3 bases and the J gene end by 4 bases; junction bases not matched to a gene: 8. Germline V gives CDR1 KGHSH, CDR2 LQKENI.

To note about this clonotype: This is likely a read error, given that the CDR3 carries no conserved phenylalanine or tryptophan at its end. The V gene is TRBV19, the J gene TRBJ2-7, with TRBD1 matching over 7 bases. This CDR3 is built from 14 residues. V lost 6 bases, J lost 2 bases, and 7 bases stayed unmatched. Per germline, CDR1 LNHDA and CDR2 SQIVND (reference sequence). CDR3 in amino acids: CASRATGTAYEQYP. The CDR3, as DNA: TGTGCCAGTAGGGCTACCGGGACAGCCTACGAGCAGTACCCC.

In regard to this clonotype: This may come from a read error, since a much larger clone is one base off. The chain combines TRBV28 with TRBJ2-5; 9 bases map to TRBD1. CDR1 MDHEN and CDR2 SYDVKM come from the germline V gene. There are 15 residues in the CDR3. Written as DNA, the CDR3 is TGTGCCATCAGTTTCAACACAGGGGGCCGGGAGACCCAGTACTTC. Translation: CAISFNTGGRETQYF.

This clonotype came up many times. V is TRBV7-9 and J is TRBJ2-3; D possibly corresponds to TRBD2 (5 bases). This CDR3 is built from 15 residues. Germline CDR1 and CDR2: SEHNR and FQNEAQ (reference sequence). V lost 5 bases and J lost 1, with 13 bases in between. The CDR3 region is CASSPQTMGTDTQYF. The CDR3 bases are TGTGCCAGCAGCCCCCAGACTATGGGCACAGATACGCAGTATTTT.

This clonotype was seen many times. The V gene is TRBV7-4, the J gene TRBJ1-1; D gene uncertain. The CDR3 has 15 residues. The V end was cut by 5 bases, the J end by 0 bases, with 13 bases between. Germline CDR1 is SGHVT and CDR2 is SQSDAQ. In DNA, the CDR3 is TGTGCCAGCAGCCCCAGGTGGCCGATGAACACTGAAGCTTTCTTT. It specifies CASSPRWPMNTEAFF. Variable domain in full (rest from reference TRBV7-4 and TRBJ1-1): GAGVSQSPRYKVAKRGRDVALRCDSISGHVTLYWYRQTLGQGSEVLTYSQSDAQRDKSGRPSGRFSAERPERSVSTLKIQRTEQGDSAVYLCASSPRWPMNTEAFFGQGTRLTVV.

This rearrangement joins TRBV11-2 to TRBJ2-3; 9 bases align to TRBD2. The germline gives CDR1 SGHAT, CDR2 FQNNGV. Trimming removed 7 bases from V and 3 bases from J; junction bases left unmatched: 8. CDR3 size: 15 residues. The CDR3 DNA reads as TGTGCCAGCACCCTGAGGAGCGGGGGGACAGATACGCAGTATTTT. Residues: CASTLRSGGTDTQYF.

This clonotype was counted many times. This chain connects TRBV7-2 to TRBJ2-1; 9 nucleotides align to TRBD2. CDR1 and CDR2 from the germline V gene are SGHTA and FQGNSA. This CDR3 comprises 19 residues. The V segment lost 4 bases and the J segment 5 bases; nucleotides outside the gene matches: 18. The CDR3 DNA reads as TGTGCCAGCAGCTCAATGAGGGTCGGGGGACTAGCAGGAAACAATGAGCAGTTCTTC. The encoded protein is CASSSMRVGGLAGNNEQFF.

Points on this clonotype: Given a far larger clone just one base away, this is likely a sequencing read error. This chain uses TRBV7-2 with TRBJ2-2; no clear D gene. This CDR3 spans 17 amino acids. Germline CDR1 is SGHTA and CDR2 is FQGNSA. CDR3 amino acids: CASSPDVADLNAGELFF. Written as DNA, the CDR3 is TGTGCCAGCAGCCCCGACGTGGCGGACCTGAACGCCGGGGAGCTGTTTTTT. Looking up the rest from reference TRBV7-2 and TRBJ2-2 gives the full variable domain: GAGVSQSPSNKVTEKGKDVELRCDPISGHTALYWYRQSLGQGLEFLIYFQGNSAPDKSGLPSDRFSAERTGGSVSTLTIQRTQQEDSAVYLCASSPDVADLNAGELFFGEGSRLTVL.

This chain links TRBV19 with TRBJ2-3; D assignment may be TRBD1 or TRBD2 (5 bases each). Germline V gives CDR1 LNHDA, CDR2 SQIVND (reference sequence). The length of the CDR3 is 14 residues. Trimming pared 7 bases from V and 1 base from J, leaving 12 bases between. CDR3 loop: CASTPEGRTDTQYF. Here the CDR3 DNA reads TGTGCCAGTACCCCCGAGGGACGCACAGATACGCAGTATTTT. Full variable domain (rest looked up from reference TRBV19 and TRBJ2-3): DGGITQSPKYLFRKEGQNVTLSCEQNLNHDAMYWYRQDPGQGLRLIYYSQIVNDFQKGDIAEGYSVSREKKESFPLTVTSAQKNPTAFYLCASTPEGRTDTQYFGPGTRLTVL.

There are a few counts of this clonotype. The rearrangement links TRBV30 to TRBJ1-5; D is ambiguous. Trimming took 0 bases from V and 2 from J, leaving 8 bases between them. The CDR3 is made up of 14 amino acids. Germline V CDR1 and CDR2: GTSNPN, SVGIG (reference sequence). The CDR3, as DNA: TGTGCCTGGAGTGTAGCGGTGCGCAATCAGCCCCAGCATTTT. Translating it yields CAWSVAVRNQPQHF.

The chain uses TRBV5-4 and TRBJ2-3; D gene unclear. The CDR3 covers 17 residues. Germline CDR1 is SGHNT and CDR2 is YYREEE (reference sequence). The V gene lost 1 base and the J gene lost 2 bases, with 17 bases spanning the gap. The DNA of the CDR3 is TGTGCCAGCAGCTTGTATCGTTCGTCAGCCACCACAGATACGCAGTATTTT. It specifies CASSLYRSSATTDTQYF.

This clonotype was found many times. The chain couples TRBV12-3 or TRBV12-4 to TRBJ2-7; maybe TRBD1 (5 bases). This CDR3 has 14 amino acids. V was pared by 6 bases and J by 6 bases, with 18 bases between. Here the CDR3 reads CASSSHGSQGEQYF. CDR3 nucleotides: TGTGCCAGCAGCTCTCATGGGTCCCAGGGCGAGCAGTACTTC.

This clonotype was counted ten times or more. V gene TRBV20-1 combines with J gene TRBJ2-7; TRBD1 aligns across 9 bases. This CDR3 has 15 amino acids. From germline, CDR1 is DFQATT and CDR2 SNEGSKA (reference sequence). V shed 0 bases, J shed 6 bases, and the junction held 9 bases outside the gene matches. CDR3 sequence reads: CSAREPGQGNVEQYF. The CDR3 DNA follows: TGCAGTGCTAGAGAGCCGGGACAGGGAAACGTCGAGCAGTACTTC.

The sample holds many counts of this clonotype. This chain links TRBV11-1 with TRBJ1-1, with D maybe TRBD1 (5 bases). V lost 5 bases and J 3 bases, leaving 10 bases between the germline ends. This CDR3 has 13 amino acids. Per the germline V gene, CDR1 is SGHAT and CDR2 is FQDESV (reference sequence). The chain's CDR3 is CASSRQLDTEAFF. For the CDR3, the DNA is TGTGCCAGCAGCCGACAGTTAGACACTGAAGCTTTCTTT.

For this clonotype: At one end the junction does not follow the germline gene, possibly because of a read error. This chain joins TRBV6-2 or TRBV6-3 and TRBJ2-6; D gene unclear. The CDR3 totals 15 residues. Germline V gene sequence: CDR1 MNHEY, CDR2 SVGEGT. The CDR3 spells CASGYLRTGANVLTF. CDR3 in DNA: TGTGCCAGCGGTTATTTACGAACTGGGGCCAACGTCCTGACTTTC.

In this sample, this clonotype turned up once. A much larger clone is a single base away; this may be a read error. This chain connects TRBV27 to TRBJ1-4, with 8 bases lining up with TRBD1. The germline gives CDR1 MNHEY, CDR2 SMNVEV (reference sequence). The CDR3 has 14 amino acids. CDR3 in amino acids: CASSPGQGAKKLYF. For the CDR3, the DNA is TGTGCCAGCAGTCCCGGCCAGGGGGCCAAAAAACTGTATTTT. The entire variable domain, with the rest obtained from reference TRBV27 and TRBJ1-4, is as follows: EAQVTQNPRYLITVTGKKLTVTCSQNMNHEYMSWYRQDPGLGLRQIYYSMNVEVTDKGDVPEGYKVSRKEKRNFPLILESPSPNQTSLYFCASSPGQGAKKLYFGSGTQLSVL.

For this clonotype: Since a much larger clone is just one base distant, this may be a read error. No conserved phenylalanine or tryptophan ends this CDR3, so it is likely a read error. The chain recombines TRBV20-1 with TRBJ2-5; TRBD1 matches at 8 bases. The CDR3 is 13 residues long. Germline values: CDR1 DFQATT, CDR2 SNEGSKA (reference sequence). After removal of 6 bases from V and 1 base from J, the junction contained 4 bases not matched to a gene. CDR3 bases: TGCAGTGCGGGTGGGACAGGCCAAGAGACCCAGTACCTC. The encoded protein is CSAGGTGQETQYL.

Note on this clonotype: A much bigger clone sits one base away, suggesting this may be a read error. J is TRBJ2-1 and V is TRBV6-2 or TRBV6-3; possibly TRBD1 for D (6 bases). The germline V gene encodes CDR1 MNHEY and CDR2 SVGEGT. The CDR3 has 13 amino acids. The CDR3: CAGSNRVGNEQFF. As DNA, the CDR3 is TGTGCCGGCAGTAACAGGGTTGGGAATGAGCAGTTCTTC.

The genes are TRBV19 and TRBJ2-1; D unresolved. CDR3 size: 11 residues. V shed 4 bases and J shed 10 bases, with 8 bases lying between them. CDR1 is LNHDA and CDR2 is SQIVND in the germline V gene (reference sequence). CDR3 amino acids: CASSTKQEQFF. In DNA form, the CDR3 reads TGTGCCAGTAGTACCAAACAGGAGCAGTTCTTC.

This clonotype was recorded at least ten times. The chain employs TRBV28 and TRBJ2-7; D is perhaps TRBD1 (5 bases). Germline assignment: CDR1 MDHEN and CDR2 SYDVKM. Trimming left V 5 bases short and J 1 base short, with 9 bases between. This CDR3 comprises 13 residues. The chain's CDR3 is CASSPPGSYEQYF. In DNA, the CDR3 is TGTGCCAGCAGTCCACCAGGGTCCTACGAGCAGTACTTC.

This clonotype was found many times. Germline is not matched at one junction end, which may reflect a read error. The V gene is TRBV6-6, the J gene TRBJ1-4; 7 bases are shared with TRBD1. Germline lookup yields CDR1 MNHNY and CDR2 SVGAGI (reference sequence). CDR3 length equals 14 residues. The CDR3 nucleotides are TGTGCCACCAGTAGGACAGGCTTTAATGAAAAACTGTTTTTT. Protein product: CATSRTGFNEKLFF.

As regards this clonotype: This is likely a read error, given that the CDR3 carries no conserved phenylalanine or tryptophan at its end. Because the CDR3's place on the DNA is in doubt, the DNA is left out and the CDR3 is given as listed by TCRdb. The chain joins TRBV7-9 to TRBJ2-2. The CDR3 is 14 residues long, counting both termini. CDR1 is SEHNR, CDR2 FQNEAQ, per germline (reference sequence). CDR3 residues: CASETTGNTGELFV.

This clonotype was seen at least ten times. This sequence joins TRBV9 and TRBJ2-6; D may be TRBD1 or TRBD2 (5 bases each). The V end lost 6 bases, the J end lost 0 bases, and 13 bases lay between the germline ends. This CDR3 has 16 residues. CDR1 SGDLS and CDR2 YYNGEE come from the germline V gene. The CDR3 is CASTRDGNSGANVLTF. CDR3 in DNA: TGTGCCAGCACCCGGGACGGAAACTCTGGGGCCAACGTCCTGACTTTC.